The clone carrying this T cell receptor (beta chain) was counted ten times or more. The antigen is undetermined. One entry per CDR3 protein results from TCRdb running MiXCR on the 5' RACE reads. This sample has about 39,000 distinct CDR3 sequences, with 4% to 4.5% found just once. This entry is derived from a study of early T cells in non-severe SARS-CoV-2 infection. Germline V gene data show CDR1 as LGHNA and CDR2 as YNFKEQ. The CDR3 has 16 amino acids. J lost 5 bases, V lost 4 bases, and 11 bases had no gene match. General observations from the study: Anti-spike CD8 responses were favored in VDJdb matching, and private and CD4 specificities were missed.

This sequence joins TRBV4-2 and TRBJ2-1, with 7 bases identical to TRBD2. This receptor was identified in an adult who was a healthcare worker with PCR-confirmed SARS-CoV-2 infection or an uninfected control (not recorded which). The sequencing input was whole blood. The CDR3 DNA sequence: TGTGCCAGCAGCCTCCCGGCGGGAGCGGCGGACAATGAGCAGTTCTTC. Translating gives CASSLPAGAADNEQFF.